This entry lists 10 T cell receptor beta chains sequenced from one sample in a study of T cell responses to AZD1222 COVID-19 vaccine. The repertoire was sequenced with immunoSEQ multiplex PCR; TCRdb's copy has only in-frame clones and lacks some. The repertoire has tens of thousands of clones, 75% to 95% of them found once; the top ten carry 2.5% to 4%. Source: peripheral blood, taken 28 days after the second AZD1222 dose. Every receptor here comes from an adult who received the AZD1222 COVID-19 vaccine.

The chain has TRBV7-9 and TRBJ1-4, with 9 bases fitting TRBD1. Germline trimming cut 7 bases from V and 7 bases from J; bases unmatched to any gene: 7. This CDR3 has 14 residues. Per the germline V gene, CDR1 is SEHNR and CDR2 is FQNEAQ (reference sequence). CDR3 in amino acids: CASIHGTGSEKLFF. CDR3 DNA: TGTGCCAGCATCCACGGGACAGGGTCTGAAAAACTGTTTTTT.

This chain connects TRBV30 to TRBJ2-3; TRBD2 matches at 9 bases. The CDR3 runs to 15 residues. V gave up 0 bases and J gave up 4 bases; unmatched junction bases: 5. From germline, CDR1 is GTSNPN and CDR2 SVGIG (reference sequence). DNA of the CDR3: TGTGCCTGGAGTGTGAGCGGGGGGAGGCCAGATACGCAGTATTTT. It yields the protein CAWSVSGGRPDTQYF.

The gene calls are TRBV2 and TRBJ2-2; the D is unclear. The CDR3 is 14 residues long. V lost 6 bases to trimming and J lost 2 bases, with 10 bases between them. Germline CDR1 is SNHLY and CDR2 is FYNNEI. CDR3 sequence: CASSDNRNTGELFF. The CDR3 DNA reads TGTGCCAGCAGCGATAATCGAAACACCGGGGAGCTGTTTTTT.

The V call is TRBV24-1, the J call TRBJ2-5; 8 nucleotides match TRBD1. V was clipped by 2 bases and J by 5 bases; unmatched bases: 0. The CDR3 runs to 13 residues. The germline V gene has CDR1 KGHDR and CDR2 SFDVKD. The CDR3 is CATSDWTGETQYF. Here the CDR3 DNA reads TGTGCCACCAGTGATTGGACAGGGGAGACCCAGTACTTC.

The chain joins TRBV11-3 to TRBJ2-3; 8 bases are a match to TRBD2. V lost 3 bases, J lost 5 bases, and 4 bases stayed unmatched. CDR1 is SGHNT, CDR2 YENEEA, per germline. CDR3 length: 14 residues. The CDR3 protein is CASSFGGERDTQYF. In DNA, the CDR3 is TGTGCCAGCAGCTTCGGGGGGGAAAGAGATACGCAGTATTTT.

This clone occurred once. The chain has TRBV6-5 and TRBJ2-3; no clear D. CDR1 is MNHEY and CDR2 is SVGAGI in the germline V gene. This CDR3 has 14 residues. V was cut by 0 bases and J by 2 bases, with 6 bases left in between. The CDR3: CASSYSGFTDTQYF. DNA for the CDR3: TGTGCCAGCAGTTACTCCGGATTCACAGATACGCAGTATTTT.

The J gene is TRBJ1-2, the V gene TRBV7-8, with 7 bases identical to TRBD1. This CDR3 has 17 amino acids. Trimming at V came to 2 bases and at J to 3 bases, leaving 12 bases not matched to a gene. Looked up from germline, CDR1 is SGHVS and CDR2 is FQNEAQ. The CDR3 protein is CASSLITGAALHYGYTF. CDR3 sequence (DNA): TGTGCCAGCAGCTTAATTACAGGGGCCGCCCTCCACTATGGCTACACCTTC. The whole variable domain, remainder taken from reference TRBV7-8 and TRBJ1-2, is GAGVSQSPRYKVAKRGQDVALRCDPISGHVSLFWYQQALGQGPEFLTYFQNEAQLDKSGLPSDRFFAERPEGSVSTLKIQRTQQEDSAVYLCASSLITGAALHYGYTFGSGTRLTVV.

The CDR3 is CASSPSGPLSYNEQFF. CDR3 DNA sequence: TGTGCCAGCAGCCCTAGCGGGCCCCTCTCCTACAATGAGCAGTTCTTC. V usage is TRBV11-3 and J usage is TRBJ2-1, with TRBD2 matching 8 bases. CDR3 length equals 16 residues. The V segment lost 5 bases and the J segment 0 bases; nucleotides outside the gene matches: 6. In germline, CDR1 is SGHNT, CDR2 YENEEA.

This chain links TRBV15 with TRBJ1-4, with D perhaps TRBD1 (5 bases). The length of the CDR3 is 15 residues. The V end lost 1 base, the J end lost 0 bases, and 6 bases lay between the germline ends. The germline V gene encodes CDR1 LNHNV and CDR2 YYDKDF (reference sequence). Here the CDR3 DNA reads TGTGCCACCAGCAGAGGGGGGGCAACTAATGAAAAACTGTTTTTT. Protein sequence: CATSRGGATNEKLFF. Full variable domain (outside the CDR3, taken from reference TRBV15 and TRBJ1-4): DAMVIQNPRYQVTQFGKPVTLSCSQTLNHNVMYWYQQKSSQAPKLLFHYYDKDFNNEADTPDNFQSRRPNTSFCFLDIRSPGLGDTAMYLCATSRGGATNEKLFFGSGTQLSVL.

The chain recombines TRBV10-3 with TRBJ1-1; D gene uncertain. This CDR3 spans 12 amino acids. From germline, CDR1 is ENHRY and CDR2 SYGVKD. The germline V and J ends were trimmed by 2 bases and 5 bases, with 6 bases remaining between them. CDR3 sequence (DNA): TGTGCCATCAGTGAGAGTGCGACTGAAGCTTTCTTT. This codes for CAISESATEAFF.